The 30 T cell receptor beta chains reported below all come from one sample, sequenced in a study of blood T cell repertoires in COVID-19. The data were produced by immunoSEQ multiplex PCR, yet TCRdb's version contains in-frame clones alone and is incomplete. The sample has 200,000 to 300,000 clones; around 83% are singletons. Sequencing used peripheral blood. These receptors were collected from a man at least 80 years old with acute or convalescent COVID-19.

The genes are TRBV19 and TRBJ1-3; D unclear. There are 13 residues in the CDR3. Trimming removed 6 bases at V and 2 bases at J, with 8 bases between. CDR1 and CDR2 from the germline V gene are LNHDA and SQIVND (reference sequence). CDR3 amino acids: CASSPGAGNTIYF. CDR3 DNA sequence: TGTGCCAGTAGCCCCGGGGCTGGAAACACCATATATTTT.

This clone came up a few times. The chain carries TRBV12-5 and TRBJ1-4; D unresolved. The CDR3 runs 13 residues. Per the germline V gene, CDR1 is LGHNT and CDR2 is FRNRAP. Trimming shortened V by 6 bases and J by 4 bases, and 9 bases separated the two germline ends. The CDR3 DNA sequence: TGTGCTAGTGGCTCGGGATTTAATGAAAAACTGTTTTTT. It is translated as CASGSGFNEKLFF.

J is TRBJ1-1 and V is TRBV7-9, with D perhaps matching TRBD1 (5 bases). The V gene's germline CDR1 is SEHNR and CDR2 FQNEAQ (reference sequence). There are 15 residues in the CDR3. V lost 1 base and J 0 bases, leaving 9 bases between the germline ends. CDR3 protein: CASSLDVTVNTEAFF. Written as DNA, the CDR3 is TGTGCCAGCAGCTTAGATGTGACAGTGAACACTGAAGCTTTCTTT.

This clone showed up just a few times. The chain couples TRBV7-9 to TRBJ1-5; tentatively, D is TRBD1 (5 bases). The CDR3 runs to 15 residues. CDR1 and CDR2 from the germline V gene are SEHNR and FQNEAQ (reference sequence). Trimming removed 3 bases at V and 2 bases at J, with 11 bases between. The CDR3 reads CASSFGGVGNQPQHF. CDR3 sequence (DNA): TGTGCCAGCAGCTTCGGAGGGGTGGGCAATCAGCCCCAGCATTTT.

This chain connects TRBV3-1 (or the pseudogene TRBV3-2) to TRBJ2-3; unclear D gene. The germline V gene encodes CDR1 LGHDT and CDR2 YNNKEL (reference sequence). V was shortened by 1 base and J by 1 base, with 9 bases between the two germline ends. This CDR3 contains 15 residues. The CDR3 is CASSQGLYRTDTQYF. CDR3 coding DNA: TGTGCCAGCAGCCAAGGTCTTTATCGCACAGATACGCAGTATTTT.

The chain combines TRBV28 with TRBJ1-5, with TRBD1 as a possible D gene (6 bases). The V end was cut by 7 bases, the J end by 1 base, with 17 bases between. This CDR3 has 16 residues. Looked up from germline, CDR1 is MDHEN and CDR2 is SYDVKM. The CDR3 DNA reads TGTGCCAGCATTCGGGGGGGGCTTGGGAGCAATCAGCCCCAGCATTTT. It yields the protein CASIRGGLGSNQPQHF.

The chain joins TRBV30 to TRBJ1-6, with D possibly being TRBD1 (5 bases). The germline V gene has CDR1 GTSNPN and CDR2 SVGIG (reference sequence). The V end was cut by 0 bases, the J end by 9 bases, with 15 bases between. The CDR3 loop spans 15 amino acids. The CDR3 coding sequence is TGTGCCTGGAGTGTAAGGGCCAGGGAAGCTTCACCCCTCCACTTT. It encodes CAWSVRAREASPLHF.

This clone has a handful of counts. The chain couples TRBV5-1 to TRBJ2-2, with 13 bases identical to TRBD2. Germline trimming cut 1 base from V and 0 bases from J; bases unmatched to any gene: 12. The CDR3 has 21 amino acids. CDR1 is SGHRS, CDR2 YFSETQ, per germline. As DNA, the CDR3 is TGCGCCAGCAGCTTGTTTGGACTAGCGGGAGTGCCATTTTCGAACACCGGGGAGCTGTTTTTT. It translates to CASSLFGLAGVPFSNTGELFF.

The CDR3 sequence: CASSPRFGSNQPQHF. The CDR3 bases are TGTGCCAGCAGCCCCCGGTTCGGGAGCAATCAGCCCCAGCATTTT. The chain joins TRBV7-8 to TRBJ1-5; D gene uncertain. This CDR3 spans 15 amino acids. The V end lost 5 bases, the J end lost 1 base, and 12 bases lay between the germline ends. The germline V gene has CDR1 SGHVS and CDR2 FQNEAQ.

The rearrangement joins TRBV6-1 to TRBJ2-2, with 12 nucleotides matching TRBD2. Germline V CDR1 and CDR2: MNHNS, SASEGT. This CDR3 is built from 17 residues. V was clipped by 2 bases and J by 5 bases; unmatched bases: 6. The DNA for the CDR3 is TGTGCCAGCAGTGAACCTAGCGGGGGGGCAGGTACCGGGGAGCTGTTTTTT. This encodes CASSEPSGGAGTGELFF.

A single count supports this clone. V usage is TRBV21-1 and J usage is TRBJ1-2; the DNA was not used to check the table's D call, TRBD1. TRBV21-1 is given as a pseudogene. The CDR3 extends over 14 amino acids. The CDR3 sequence is CASSPVFGTKVGLF. The CDR3 DNA follows: TGTGCCAGCAGCCCCGTCTTCGGGACAAAGGTGGGTCTCTTC.

Regarding this clone: Germline and junction disagree at one end, which may indicate a read error. The chain recombines TRBV19 with TRBJ2-1, with TRBD1 identical over 9 bases. The CDR3 is 13 amino acids. CDR1 is LNHDA, CDR2 SQIVND, per germline (reference sequence). The CDR3 loop is CASGTGSFNEQFF. In nucleotides, the CDR3 is TGTGCCAGCGGGACAGGGTCCTTCAATGAGCAGTTCTTC.

J is TRBJ2-7 and V is TRBV18; 7 positions agree with TRBD1. V trimming: 1 base; J trimming: 2 bases; junction bases outside the gene matches: 5. CDR1 KGHSH and CDR2 LQKENI come from the germline V gene. This CDR3 has 15 residues. CDR3 sequence reads: CASSPLGQGAYEQYF. CDR3 bases: TGTGCCAGCTCACCACTCGGCCAGGGGGCCTACGAGCAGTACTTC.

V is TRBV6-1 and J is TRBJ2-4; 7 bases agree with TRBD2. Germline CDR1 MNHNS, CDR2 SASEGT. V dropped 1 base and J dropped 0; count of bases not matched to a gene: 15. The CDR3 sequence is 20 residues long. CDR3 nucleotides: TGTGCCAGCAGTGAAGAAGCGGCCTTGGGAGGGAGACTAGCCAAAAACATTCAGTACTTC. Its translation is CASSEEAALGGRLAKNIQYF.

The chain combines TRBV19 with TRBJ1-6; no reliable D call. The germline V gene encodes CDR1 LNHDA and CDR2 SQIVND (reference sequence). The CDR3 length is 13 residues. V was cut by 5 bases and J by 11 bases, with 13 bases left in between. CDR3 protein: CASSRGSDAPLHF. The CDR3 region has the DNA TGTGCCAGTAGTCGCGGTTCTGATGCACCCCTCCACTTT.

This clone was detected a few times. This sequence joins TRBV10-3 and TRBJ2-3, with 9 positions matching TRBD1. CDR3 size: 15 residues. V shed 3 bases and J 6 bases; nucleotides not matched to a gene: 7. CDR1 is ENHRY and CDR2 is SYGVKD in the germline V gene. The CDR3 DNA follows: TGTGCCATCAGTGAACGGGGACAGGGTTTCGATACGCAGTATTTT. Its protein product is CAISERGQGFDTQYF.

The chain recombines TRBV10-3 with TRBJ1-1, with 9 bases identical to TRBD1. With 4 bases clipped from V and 0 bases from J, the junction kept 6 bases outside the gene matches. CDR3 length equals 16 residues. Germline V gene data show CDR1 as ENHRY and CDR2 as SYGVKD. The DNA for the CDR3 is TGTGCCATCAGTGGGACAGGGGTCACAATGAACACTGAAGCTTTCTTT. This encodes CAISGTGVTMNTEAFF.

This chain uses TRBV5-1 with TRBJ2-1, with D uncertain. V lost 0 bases to trimming and J lost 0 bases, with 10 bases between them. Germline CDR1 reads SGHRS; CDR2 reads YFSETQ. The CDR3 totals 16 residues. The CDR3 loop is CASSLVRSSSYNEQFF. The CDR3 DNA reads as TGCGCCAGCAGCTTGGTTCGTAGTAGCTCCTACAATGAGCAGTTCTTC.

The chain recombines TRBV6-6 with TRBJ1-5, with D possibly TRBD1 on 6 matching bases. CDR3 length: 14 amino acids. The V gene lost 6 bases and the J gene lost 7 bases, with 16 bases spanning the gap. Germline assignment: CDR1 MNHNY and CDR2 SVGAGI (reference sequence). The CDR3 bases are TGTGCCAGCAGCACCGGGACATATGGACAGCCCCAGCATTTT. This sequence encodes CASSTGTYGQPQHF.

Only one count was recorded for this clone. DNA of the CDR3: TGTGCCAGCAGTCCCCAACACTCGGGTCGGACTGAAGCTTTCTTT. This translates into CASSPQHSGRTEAFF. The chain couples TRBV28 to TRBJ1-1; D remains unclear. The CDR3 is 15 residues long. Trimming took 5 bases from V and 5 from J, leaving 18 bases between them. Germline lookup yields CDR1 MDHEN and CDR2 SYDVKM.

The chain employs TRBV5-4 and TRBJ2-2, with D uncertain. The CDR3 extends over 14 amino acids. Trimming took off 0 bases at V and 1 base at J, with 4 bases between the two ends. Germline CDR1 and CDR2: SGHNT and YYREEE (reference sequence). CDR3 amino acids: CASSLAGNTGELFF. Written as DNA, the CDR3 is TGTGCCAGCAGCTTGGCCGGGAACACCGGGGAGCTGTTTTTT.

This chain connects TRBV7-3 to TRBJ2-1; a possible D gene is TRBD2 (6 bases). The CDR3 is made up of 16 amino acids. Germline CDR1 is SGHTA and CDR2 is FQGTGA. The germline V and J ends were trimmed by 2 bases and 3 bases, with 14 bases remaining between them. The CDR3 DNA reads as TGTGCCAGCAGCTTACTTCCGGGGGTAGACTACAATGAGCAGTTCTTC. Protein sequence: CASSLLPGVDYNEQFF.

This clone was detected only a few times. V gene TRBV19 combines with J gene TRBJ1-5, with D possibly being TRBD1 (6 bases). Germline V CDR1 and CDR2: LNHDA, SQIVND (reference sequence). Trimming removed 5 bases from V and 0 bases from J, with 14 bases in between. The CDR3 has 16 amino acids. CDR3 in amino acids: CASSPRDNYSNQPQHF. The CDR3 bases are TGTGCCAGTAGTCCTCGGGACAACTATAGCAATCAGCCCCAGCATTTT.

For the CDR3, the DNA is TGTGCCAGCAGCCTGGGACAGGTTGAAGGCTACACCTTC. Translated: CASSLGQVEGYTF. The genes are TRBV3-1 (or the pseudogene TRBV3-2) and TRBJ1-2; the match to TRBD1 covers 8 bases. V was clipped by 4 bases and J by 8 bases; unmatched bases: 6. CDR3 length: 13 amino acids. Germline CDR1 reads LGHDT; CDR2 reads YNNKEL (reference sequence).

V usage is TRBV21-1 and J usage is TRBJ2-1; the table calls TRBD2, which could not be checked here. TRBV21-1 counts as a pseudogene. This CDR3 has 16 amino acids. CDR3 coding DNA: TGTGCCAGCCGCGGCCAGAACGGGAGACCGTACAATGAGCAGTTCTTC. Translation gives CASRGQNGRPYNEQFF.

CDR3 in DNA: TGTGCCAGCAGTTACTCGGCGGGTACAATGGGGTATGGCTACACCTTC. Encoded protein: CASSYSAGTMGYGYTF. J is TRBJ1-2 and V is TRBV6-6, with no clear D. This CDR3 comprises 16 residues. Germline CDR1 and CDR2: MNHNY and SVGAGI (reference sequence). V was cut by 0 bases and J by 5 bases, with 16 bases left in between.

V is TRBV3-1 (or the pseudogene TRBV3-2) and J is TRBJ2-5, with D possibly TRBD2 on 6 matching bases. The CDR3 totals 16 residues. Germline values: CDR1 LGHDT, CDR2 YNNKEL (reference sequence). V was cut by 4 bases and J by 7 bases, with 22 bases left in between. The CDR3 DNA sequence: TGTGCCAGCAGCCGTGACTCCGGGACTGGAAGCGGGACCCAGTACTTC. Protein: CASSRDSGTGSGTQYF.

CDR3 region: CASGLKEAAPLHF. CDR3 DNA: TGTGCTAGTGGTTTGAAAGAAGCCGCACCCCTCCACTTT. This chain links TRBV12-5 with TRBJ1-6; D is ambiguous. There are 13 residues in the CDR3. Germline V gene sequence: CDR1 LGHNT, CDR2 FRNRAP. The V end lost 2 bases, the J end lost 11 bases, and 10 bases lay between the germline ends.

The genes are TRBV11-2 and TRBJ2-7; TRBD1 might be the D (5 bases). The CDR3 is made up of 15 amino acids. V was pared by 3 bases and J by 1 base, with 13 bases between. Germline CDR1 reads SGHAT; CDR2 reads FQNNGV. The CDR3, as DNA: TGTGCCAGCAGCTTCCAGGGAAGGGGTTCCTACGAGCAGTACTTC. Translation gives CASSFQGRGSYEQYF.

This chain joins TRBV13 and TRBJ1-3; 8 bases align to TRBD1. The ends lost 1 base at V and 0 bases at J; junction bases unmatched: 8. Germline V gene sequence: CDR1 PRHDT, CDR2 FYEKMQ (reference sequence). The CDR3 sequence is 18 residues long. DNA of the CDR3: TGTGCCAGCAGCTTAGCGCCGGGACAGGCGTTCTCTGGAAACACCATATATTTT. Amino acid sequence: CASSLAPGQAFSGNTIYF.